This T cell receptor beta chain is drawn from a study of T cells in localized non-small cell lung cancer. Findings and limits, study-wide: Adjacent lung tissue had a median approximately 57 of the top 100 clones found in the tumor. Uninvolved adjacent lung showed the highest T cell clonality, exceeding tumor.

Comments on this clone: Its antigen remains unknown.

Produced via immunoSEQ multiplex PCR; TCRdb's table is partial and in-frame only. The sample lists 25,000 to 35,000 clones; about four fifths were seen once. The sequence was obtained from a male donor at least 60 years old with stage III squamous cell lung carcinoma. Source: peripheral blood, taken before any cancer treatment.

CDR3 sequence reads: CASSLVNRNTEAFF. In DNA form, the CDR3 reads TGTGCCAGCAGCTTGGTCAACCGGAACACTGAAGCTTTCTTT. The rearrangement joins TRBV5-6 to TRBJ1-1; D call uncertain. The length of the CDR3 is 14 residues. Trimming took 0 bases from V and 1 from J, leaving 7 bases between them. Germline V gene sequence: CDR1 SGHDT, CDR2 YYEEEE.